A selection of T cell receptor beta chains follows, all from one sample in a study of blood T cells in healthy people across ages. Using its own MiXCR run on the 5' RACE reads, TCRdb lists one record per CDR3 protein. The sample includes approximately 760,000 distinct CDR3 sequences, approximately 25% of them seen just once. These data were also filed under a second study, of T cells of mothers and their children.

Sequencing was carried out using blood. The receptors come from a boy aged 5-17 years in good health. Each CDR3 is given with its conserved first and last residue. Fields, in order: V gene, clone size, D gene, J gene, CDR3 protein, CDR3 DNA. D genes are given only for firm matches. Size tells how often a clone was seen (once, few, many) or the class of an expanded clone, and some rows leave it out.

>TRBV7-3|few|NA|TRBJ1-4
CASSSTAISLFF
TGTGCCAGCAGCTCGACCGCCATTTCGCTGTTTTTT
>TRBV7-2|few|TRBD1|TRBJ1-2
CASSSNRGNFAGYTF
TGTGCCAGCAGCTCCAACAGGGGGAACTTCGCTGGCTACACCTTC
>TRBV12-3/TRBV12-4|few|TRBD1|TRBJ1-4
CASSMSGGVEKLFF
TGTGCCAGCAGTATGTCAGGGGGCGTTGAAAAACTGTTTTTT
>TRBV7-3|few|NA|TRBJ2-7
CASSLAQRVYELYF
TGTGCCAGCAGCTTAGCCCAGCGGGTCTACGAGCTGTACTTC
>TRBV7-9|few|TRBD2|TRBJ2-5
CASSSRTSGVGETQYF
TGTGCCAGCAGCTCCAGGACTAGCGGGGTAGGGGAGACCCAGTACTTC
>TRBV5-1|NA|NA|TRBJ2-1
CASSLGQYVSNEQFF
TGCGCCAGCAGCTTGGGACAGTACGTTTCAAATGAGCAGTTCTTC
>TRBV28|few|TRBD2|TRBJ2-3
CATASGLATQYF
TGTGCCACCGCATCAGGACTAGCCACGCAGTATTTT
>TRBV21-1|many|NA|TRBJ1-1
CASSVRTGMNTEAFF
TGTGCCAGCAGCGTTCGGACGGGAATGAACACTGAAGCTTTCTTT
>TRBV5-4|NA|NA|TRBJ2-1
CASSLSASHNEQFF
TGTGCCAGCAGCTTGAGTGCTAGCCACAATGAGCAGTTCTTC
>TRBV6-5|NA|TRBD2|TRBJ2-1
CASNPLAGGLGEQFF
TGTGCCAGCAACCCTCTGGCGGGGGGGCTAGGGGAGCAGTTCTTC
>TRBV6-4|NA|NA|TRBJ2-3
CASSENRATDTQYF
TGTGCCAGCAGTGAAAACAGGGCCACAGATACGCAGTATTTT
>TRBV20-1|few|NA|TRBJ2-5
CSARGTVQETQYF
TGCAGTGCTAGAGGGACAGTTCAAGAGACCCAGTACTTC
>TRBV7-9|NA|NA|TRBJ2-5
CAGSLDKETQYF
TGTGCCGGCAGCTTAGACAAAGAGACCCAGTACTTC
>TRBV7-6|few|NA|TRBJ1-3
CASSLEVSVTDSGNTIYF
TGTGCCAGCAGCTTAGAGGTATCCGTGACGGACTCTGGAAACACCATATATTTT
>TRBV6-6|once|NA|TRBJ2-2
CASTGEGANYTGELFF
TGTGCCAGCACAGGCGAAGGGGCAAATTACACCGGGGAGCTGTTTTTT
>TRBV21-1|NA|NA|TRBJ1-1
CASSKTDRQGQIEAFF
TGTGCCAGCAGCAAAACCGACCGACAGGGTCAAATTGAAGCTTTCTTT
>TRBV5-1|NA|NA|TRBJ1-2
CASSLRGGPGYGYTF
TGCGCCAGCAGCTTGAGGGGGGGGCCAGGGTATGGCTACACCTTC
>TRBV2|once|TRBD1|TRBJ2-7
CAKWTGHEQYF
TGTGCCAAATGGACAGGACACGAGCAGTACTTC
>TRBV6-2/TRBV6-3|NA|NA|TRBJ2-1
CASSYLTGTLSSYNEQFF
TGTGCCAGCAGTTACCTGACCGGGACGCTGAGCTCCTACAATGAGCAGTTCTTC
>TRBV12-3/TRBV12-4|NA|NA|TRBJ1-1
CASSPRFRMNTEAFF
TGTGCCAGCAGTCCAAGGTTTCGGATGAACACTGAAGCTTTCTTT
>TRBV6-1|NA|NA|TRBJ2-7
CASSASMGTLSYEQYF
TGTGCCAGCAGTGCCAGCATGGGGACTTTGTCCTACGAGCAGTACTTC
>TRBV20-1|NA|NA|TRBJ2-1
CSASYREVTSEQFF
TGCAGTGCTAGTTACAGGGAAGTTACGAGTGAGCAGTTCTTC
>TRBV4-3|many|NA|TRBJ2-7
CASSQGSNYEQYF
TGCGCCAGCAGCCAGGGGAGCAACTACGAGCAGTACTTC
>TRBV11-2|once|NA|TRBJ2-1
CASSLRQVSGEQFF
TGTGCCAGCAGCCTTCGACAGGTTTCGGGCGAGCAGTTCTTC
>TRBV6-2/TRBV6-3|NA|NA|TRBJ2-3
CASSYPGDTQYF
TGTGCCAGCAGTTACCCGGGGGATACGCAGTATTTT
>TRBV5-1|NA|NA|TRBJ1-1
CASGGQGATEAFF
TGCGCCAGCGGAGGTCAAGGGGCCACTGAAGCTTTCTTT
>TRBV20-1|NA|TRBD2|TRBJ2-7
CSARGGSGSSYEQYF
TGCAGTGCTAGAGGGGGTAGCGGGAGCTCCTACGAGCAGTACTTC
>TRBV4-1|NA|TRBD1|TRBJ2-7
CASSQEKGAGEQYF
TGCGCCAGCAGCCAAGAGAAGGGGGCAGGGGAGCAGTACTTC
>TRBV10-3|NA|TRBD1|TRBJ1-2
CATTTGVDYGYTF
TGTGCCACCACGACAGGGGTAGACTATGGCTACACCTTC
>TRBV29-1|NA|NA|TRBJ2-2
CSVETGWTGELFF
TGCAGCGTTGAAACAGGGTGGACCGGGGAGCTGTTTTTT
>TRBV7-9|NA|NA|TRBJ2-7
CASSLVLGEQYF
TGTGCCAGCAGCTTAGTCTTGGGGGAGCAGTACTTC
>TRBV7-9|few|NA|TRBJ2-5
CASSSHRESGETQYF
TGTGCCAGCAGCTCGCACCGGGAGTCAGGAGAGACCCAGTACTTC
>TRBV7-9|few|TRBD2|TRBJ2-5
CASSFPTGLAETPETQYF
TGTGCCAGCAGCTTCCCAACGGGACTAGCGGAAACCCCGGAGACCCAGTACTTC
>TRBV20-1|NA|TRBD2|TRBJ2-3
CSAEKEVAGGDTDTQYF
TGCAGTGCAGAAAAAGAAGTAGCGGGAGGGGACACAGATACGCAGTATTTT
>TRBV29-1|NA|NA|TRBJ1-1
CSATDGANTEAFF
TGCAGCGCTACGGACGGCGCGAACACTGAAGCTTTCTTT
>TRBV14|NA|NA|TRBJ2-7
CASSQGVPYEQYF
TGTGCCAGCAGCCAGGGGGTTCCCTACGAGCAGTACTTC
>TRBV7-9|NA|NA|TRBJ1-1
CASSLVGPGVREAFF
TGTGCCAGCAGCTTAGTGGGGCCGGGGGTCCGTGAAGCTTTCTTT
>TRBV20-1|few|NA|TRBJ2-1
CSVVGWDNEQFF
TGCAGTGTAGTTGGATGGGACAATGAGCAGTTCTTC
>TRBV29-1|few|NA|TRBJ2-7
CSVGGSYERYF
TGCAGCGTTGGAGGGTCCTACGAGCGGTACTTC
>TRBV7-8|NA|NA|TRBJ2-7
CASSLYLSSYEQYF
TGTGCCAGCAGCTTATATCTAAGCTCCTACGAGCAGTACTTC
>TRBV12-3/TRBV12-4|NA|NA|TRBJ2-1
CASSPLLGSLMSSYNEHFF
TGTGCCAGCAGTCCCCTCCTAGGTTCCCTAATGAGCTCCTACAATGAGCACTTCTTC
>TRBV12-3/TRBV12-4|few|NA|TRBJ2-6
CASSYRYSGANVLTF
TGTGCCAGCAGCTACAGGTACTCTGGGGCCAACGTCCTGACTTTC
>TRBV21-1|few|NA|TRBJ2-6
CASSKLVTVGANVLTF
TGTGCCAGCAGCAAATTGGTGACCGTCGGGGCCAACGTCCTGACTTTC
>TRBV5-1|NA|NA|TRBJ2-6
CASSLPRSGANVLTF
TGCGCCAGCAGCTTGCCGAGGTCTGGGGCCAACGTCCTGACTTTC
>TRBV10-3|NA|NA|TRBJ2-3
CAISTSGLTDTQYF
NA
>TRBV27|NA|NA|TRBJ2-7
CASSPYGGGDALEQYF
TGTGCCAGCAGTCCCTATGGGGGTGGAGACGCCCTCGAGCAGTACTTC
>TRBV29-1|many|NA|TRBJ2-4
CSVVGRLAKNIQYF
TGCAGCGTTGTGGGCAGATTAGCCAAAAACATTCAGTACTTC
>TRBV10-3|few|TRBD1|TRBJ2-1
CAISDPQQGSEEQFF
TGTGCCATCAGTGACCCTCAACAGGGGTCGGAGGAGCAGTTCTTC
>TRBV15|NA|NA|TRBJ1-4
CATSSEAILEEKLFF
TGTGCCACCAGCAGCGAAGCGATCTTGGAAGAAAAACTGTTTTTT
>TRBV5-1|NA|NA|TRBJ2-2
CASSETGNTGQLFF
TGCGCCAGCAGCGAAACAGGGAACACCGGGCAGCTGTTTTTT
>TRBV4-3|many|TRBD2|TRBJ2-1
CASSHVSEAGGSSSYNEQFF
TGCGCCAGCAGCCATGTCTCTGAGGCGGGGGGGAGTAGCTCCTACAATGAGCAGTTCTTC
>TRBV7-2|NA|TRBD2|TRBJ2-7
CASSFRGGNEQYF
TGTGCCAGCAGCTTCCGGGGAGGGAACGAGCAGTACTTC